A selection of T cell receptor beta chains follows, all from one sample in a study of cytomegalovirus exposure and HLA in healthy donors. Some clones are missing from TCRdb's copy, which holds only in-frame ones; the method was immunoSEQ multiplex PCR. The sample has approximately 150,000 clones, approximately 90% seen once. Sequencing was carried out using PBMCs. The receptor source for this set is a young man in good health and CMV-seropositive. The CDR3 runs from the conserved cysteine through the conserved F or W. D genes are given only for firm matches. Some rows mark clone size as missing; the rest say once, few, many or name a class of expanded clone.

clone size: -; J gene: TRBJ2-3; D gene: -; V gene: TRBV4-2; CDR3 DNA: TGTGCCAGCAGCCAATTGGAATCGCAGCCCGGGGATACGCAGTATTTT; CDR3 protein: CASSQLESQPGDTQYF
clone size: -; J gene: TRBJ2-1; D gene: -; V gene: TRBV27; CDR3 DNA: TGTGCCAGCAGTTCCCTGGGGGGGGGCGATGAGCAGTTCTTC; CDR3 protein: CASSSLGGGDEQFF
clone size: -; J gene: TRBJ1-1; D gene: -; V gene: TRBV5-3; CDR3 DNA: TGTGCCAGCCCCGGGACAAAACCCAAGCGGACTGAAGCTTTCTTT; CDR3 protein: CASPGTKPKRTEAFF
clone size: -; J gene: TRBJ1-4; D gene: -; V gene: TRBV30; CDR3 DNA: TGTGCCTGGAACAGGCTCACTAATGAAAAACTGTTTTTT; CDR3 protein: CAWNRLTNEKLFF
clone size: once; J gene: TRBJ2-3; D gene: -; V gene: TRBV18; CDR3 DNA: TGTGCCAGCTCACTTGGACATACTACAGATACGCAGTATTTT; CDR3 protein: CASSLGHTTDTQYF
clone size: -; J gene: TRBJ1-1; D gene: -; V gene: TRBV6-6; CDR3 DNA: TGTGCCAGCAGGTCCACAGGGCCTGAAGCTTTCTTT; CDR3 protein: CASRSTGPEAFF
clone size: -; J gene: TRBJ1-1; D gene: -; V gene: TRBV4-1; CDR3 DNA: TGCGCCAGCAGCCAAGTACAGGCGAACACTGAAGCTTTCTTT; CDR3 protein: CASSQVQANTEAFF
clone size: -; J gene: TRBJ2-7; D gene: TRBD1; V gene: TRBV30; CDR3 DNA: TGTGCCTGGAGGGACAGGGGCTACGAGCAGTACTTC; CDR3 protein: CAWRDRGYEQYF
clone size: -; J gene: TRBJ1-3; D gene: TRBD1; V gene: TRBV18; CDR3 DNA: TGTGCCAGCTCACCGCCCGGGACAGGGGGCCCTGGAAACACCATATATTTT; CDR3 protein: CASSPPGTGGPGNTIYF
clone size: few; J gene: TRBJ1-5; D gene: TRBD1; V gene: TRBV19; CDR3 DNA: TGTGCCAGTAGTATAGGGCAGGGGGACAATCAGCCCCAGCATTTT; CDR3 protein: CASSIGQGDNQPQHF
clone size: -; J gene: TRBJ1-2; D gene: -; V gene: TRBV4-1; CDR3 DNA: TGCGCCAGCAGCCAAGAGGCCAGGGCATTTAACTATGGCTACACCTTC; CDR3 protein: CASSQEARAFNYGYTF
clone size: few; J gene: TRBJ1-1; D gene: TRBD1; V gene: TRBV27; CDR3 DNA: TGTGCCAGCAGTTTGGGACAGGGATGGCCTGAAGCTTTCTTT; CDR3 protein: CASSLGQGWPEAFF
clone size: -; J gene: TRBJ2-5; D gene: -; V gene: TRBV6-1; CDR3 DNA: TGTGCCAGCAGTGAAATCCCCCACCGGGTGGCAGAGCAAGAGACCCAGTACTTC; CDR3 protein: CASSEIPHRVAEQETQYF
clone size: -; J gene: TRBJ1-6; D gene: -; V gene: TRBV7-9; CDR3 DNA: TGTGCCAGCAGCTTGGGACAAAAGAATTCACCCCTCCACTTT; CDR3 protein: CASSLGQKNSPLHF
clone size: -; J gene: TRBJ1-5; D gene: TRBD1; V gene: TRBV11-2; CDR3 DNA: TGTGCCAGCAGCTTAGCGCAGGGGGTCGGGCAGCCCCAGCATTTT; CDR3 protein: CASSLAQGVGQPQHF
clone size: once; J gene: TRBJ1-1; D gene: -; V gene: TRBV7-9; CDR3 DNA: TGTGCCACACGGGAGGGGACTCCTAACACTGAAGCTTTCTTT; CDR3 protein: CATREGTPNTEAFF
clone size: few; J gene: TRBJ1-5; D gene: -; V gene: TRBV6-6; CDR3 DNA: TGTGCCAGCAGTTATGGAGGAGTAGCTCAGCCCCAGCATTTT; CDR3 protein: CASSYGGVAQPQHF
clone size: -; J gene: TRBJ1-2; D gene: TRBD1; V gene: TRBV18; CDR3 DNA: TGTGCCAGCTCACCACCGGTGGGACAGTCGGCTATTAACTATGGCTACACCTTC; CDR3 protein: CASSPPVGQSAINYGYTF
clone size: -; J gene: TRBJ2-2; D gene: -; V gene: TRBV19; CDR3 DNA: TGTGCCAGTAGTATGTCGAGAGGACAGGGGGAGCTGTTTTTT; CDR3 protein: CASSMSRGQGELFF
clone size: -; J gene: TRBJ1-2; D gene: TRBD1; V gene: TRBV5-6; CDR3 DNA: TGTGCCAGCAGCTTGGGACAGGGGGCTAAAGGCTACACCTTC; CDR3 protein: CASSLGQGAKGYTF
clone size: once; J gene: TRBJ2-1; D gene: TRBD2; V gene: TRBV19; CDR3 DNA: TGTGCCAGTAGCACTAGCGGGAGCTCCTACAATGAGCAGTTCTTC; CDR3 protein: CASSTSGSSYNEQFF
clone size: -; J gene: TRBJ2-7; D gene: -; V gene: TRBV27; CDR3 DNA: TGTGCCAGCAGTCTAGTCGACGAGCAGTACTTC; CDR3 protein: CASSLVDEQYF
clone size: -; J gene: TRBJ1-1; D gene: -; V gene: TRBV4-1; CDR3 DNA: TGCGCCAGCAGCCAAGACCTGGCGGGGAGGAGATTGAGAGGCACTGAAGCTTTCTTT; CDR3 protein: CASSQDLAGRRLRGTEAFF
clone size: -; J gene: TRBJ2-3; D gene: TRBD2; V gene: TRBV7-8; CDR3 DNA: TGTGCCAGCAGAACCAAGCGGGAGGGCCTCACAGATACGCAGTATTTT; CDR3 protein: CASRTKREGLTDTQYF
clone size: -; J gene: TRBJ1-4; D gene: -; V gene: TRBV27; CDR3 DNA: TGTGCCAGCAGTTTGGCCAGGGTGACTAATGAAAAACTGTTTTTT; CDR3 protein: CASSLARVTNEKLFF
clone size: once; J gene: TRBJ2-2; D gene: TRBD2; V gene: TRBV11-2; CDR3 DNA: TGTGCCAGCAGCTCTCTGCGGGGGATCGGTAACACCGGGGAGCTGTTTTTT; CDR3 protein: CASSSLRGIGNTGELFF
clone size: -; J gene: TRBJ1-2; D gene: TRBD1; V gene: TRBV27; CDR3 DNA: TGTGCCACGGGTTACCGGGACAGGGCCAACGGCTACACCTTC; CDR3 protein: CATGYRDRANGYTF
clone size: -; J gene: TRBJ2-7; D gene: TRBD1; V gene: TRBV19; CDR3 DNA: TGTGCCAGTAGTATAGGGACAGGGGACGACGAGCAGTACTTC; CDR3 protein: CASSIGTGDDEQYF
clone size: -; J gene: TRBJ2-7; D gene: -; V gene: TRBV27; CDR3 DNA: TGTGCCAGCAGTTTCAGGGGTTCCTCGTACGAGCAGTACTTC; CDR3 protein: CASSFRGSSYEQYF
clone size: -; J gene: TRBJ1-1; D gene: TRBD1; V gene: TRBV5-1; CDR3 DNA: TGCGCCAGCAGCCCCGGACAGGGGGCCACTGAAGCTTTCTTT; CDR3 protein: CASSPGQGATEAFF
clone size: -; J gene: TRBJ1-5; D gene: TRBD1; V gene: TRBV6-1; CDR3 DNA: TGTGCCAGCAGTGAACTAGGGGGCGCGGATCAGCCCCAGCATTTT; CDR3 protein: CASSELGGADQPQHF
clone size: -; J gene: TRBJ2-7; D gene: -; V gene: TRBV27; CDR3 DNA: TGTGCCAGCAAAGGGGTGGCCGAGCAGTACTTC; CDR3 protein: CASKGVAEQYF
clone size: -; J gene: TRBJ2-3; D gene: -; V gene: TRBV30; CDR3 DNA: TGTGCCTGGAGCCATGGACGAGGGACAGATACGCAGTATTTT; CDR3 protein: CAWSHGRGTDTQYF
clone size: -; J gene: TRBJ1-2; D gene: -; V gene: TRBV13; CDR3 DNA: TGTGCCAGCAGCTTAGGCAGGCCCTATGGCTACACCTTC; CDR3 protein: CASSLGRPYGYTF
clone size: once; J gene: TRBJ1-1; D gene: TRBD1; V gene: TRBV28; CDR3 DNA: TGTGCCAGCAGTTCATCCGGGACAGGGTTCACTGAAGCTTTCTTT; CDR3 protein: CASSSSGTGFTEAFF
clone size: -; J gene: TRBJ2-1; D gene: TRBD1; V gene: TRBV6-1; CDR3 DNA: TGTGCCAGCAGTAGGACAGGGATGTCCTACAATGAGCAGTTCTTC; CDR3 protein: CASSRTGMSYNEQFF
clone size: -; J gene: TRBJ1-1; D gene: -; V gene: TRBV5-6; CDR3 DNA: TGTGCCAGCATTAACGGACTGAGAAACACTGAAGCTTTCTTT; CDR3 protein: CASINGLRNTEAFF
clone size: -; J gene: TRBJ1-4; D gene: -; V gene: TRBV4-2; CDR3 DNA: TGTGCCAGCAGCCAAGATTGGTCCCGAAGGGGTGAAAAACTGTTTTTT; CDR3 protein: CASSQDWSRRGEKLFF
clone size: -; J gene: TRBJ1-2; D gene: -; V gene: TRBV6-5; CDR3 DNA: TGTGCCAGCAGTTACCACCAGGGGAATGGCTACACCTTC; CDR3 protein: CASSYHQGNGYTF
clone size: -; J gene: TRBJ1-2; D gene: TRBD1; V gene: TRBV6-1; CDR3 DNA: TGTGCCAGCAGTGAATTAGGGACAGGGACCTATGGCTACACCTTC; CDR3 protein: CASSELGTGTYGYTF
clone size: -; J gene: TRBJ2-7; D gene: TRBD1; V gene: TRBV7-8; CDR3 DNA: TGTGCCAGCAGCTCACCGGGACAGGGTCATTTCTACGAGCAGTACTTC; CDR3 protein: CASSSPGQGHFYEQYF
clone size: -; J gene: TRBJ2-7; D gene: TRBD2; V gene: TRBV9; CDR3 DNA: TGTGCCAGCAGCGTAGGAGGTAGCGGGGGGCGCGAGCAGTACTTC; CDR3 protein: CASSVGGSGGREQYF
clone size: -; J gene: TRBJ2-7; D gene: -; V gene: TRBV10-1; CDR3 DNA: TGCGCCAGCAGTGAGAATTCGGGGGGCTACTACGAGCAGTACTTC; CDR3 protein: CASSENSGGYYEQYF
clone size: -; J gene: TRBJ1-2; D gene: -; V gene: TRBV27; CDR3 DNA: TGTGCCAGCAGTTTTAACTCAGGGCGTAGTGGCTACACCTTC; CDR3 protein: CASSFNSGRSGYTF
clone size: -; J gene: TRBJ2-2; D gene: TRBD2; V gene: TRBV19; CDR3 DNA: TGTGCCAGTAGTCGGGGGGACGGGGAGCTGTTTTTT; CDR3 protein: CASSRGDGELFF
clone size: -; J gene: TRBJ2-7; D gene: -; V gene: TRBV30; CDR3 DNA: TGTGCCTGGAACGGGGTATCCTACGAGCAGTACTTC; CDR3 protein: CAWNGVSYEQYF
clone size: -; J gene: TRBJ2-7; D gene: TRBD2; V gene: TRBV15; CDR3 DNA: TGTGCCACCAGCAGAGATTTAGCGGGAGAGGGTTACGAGCAGTACTTC; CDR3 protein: CATSRDLAGEGYEQYF
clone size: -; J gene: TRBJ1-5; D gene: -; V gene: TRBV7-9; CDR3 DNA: TGTGCCAGCAGTTCTGGACAGATAAATCAGCCCCAGCATTTT; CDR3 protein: CASSSGQINQPQHF